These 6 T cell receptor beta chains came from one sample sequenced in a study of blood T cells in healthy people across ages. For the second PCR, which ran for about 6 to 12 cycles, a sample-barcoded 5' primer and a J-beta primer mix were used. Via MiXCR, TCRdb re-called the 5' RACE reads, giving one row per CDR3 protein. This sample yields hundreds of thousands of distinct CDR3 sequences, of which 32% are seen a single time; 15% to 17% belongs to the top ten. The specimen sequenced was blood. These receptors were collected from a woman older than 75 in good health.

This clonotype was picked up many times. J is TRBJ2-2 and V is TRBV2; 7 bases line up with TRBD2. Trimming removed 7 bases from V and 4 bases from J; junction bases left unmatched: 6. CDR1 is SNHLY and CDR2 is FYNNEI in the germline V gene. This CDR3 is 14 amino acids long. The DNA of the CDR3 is TGTGCCAGCACCGGGGGGATAATCACCGGGGAGCTGTTTTTT. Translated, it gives CASTGGIITGELFF.

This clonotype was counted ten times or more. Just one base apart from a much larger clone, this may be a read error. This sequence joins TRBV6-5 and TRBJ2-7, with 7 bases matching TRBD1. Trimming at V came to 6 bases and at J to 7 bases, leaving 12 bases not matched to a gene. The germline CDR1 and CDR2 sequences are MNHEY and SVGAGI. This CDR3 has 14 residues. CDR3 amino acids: CASSYETGHNEQYF. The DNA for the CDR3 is TGTGCCAGCAGCTACGAGACAGGGCACAATGAGCAGTACTTC.

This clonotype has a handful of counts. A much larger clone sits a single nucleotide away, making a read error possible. CDR3 protein: CSAGFGSQSGQYF. The CDR3 nucleotides are TGCAGTGCTGGCTTCGGGAGTCAGAGCGGGCAGTACTTC. V and J are TRBV20-1 and TRBJ2-5, with D perhaps TRBD2 (6 bases). Germline CDR1 DFQATT, CDR2 SNEGSKA (reference sequence). V was trimmed by 5 bases and J by 11 bases, leaving 21 bases between them. The CDR3 consists of 13 residues.

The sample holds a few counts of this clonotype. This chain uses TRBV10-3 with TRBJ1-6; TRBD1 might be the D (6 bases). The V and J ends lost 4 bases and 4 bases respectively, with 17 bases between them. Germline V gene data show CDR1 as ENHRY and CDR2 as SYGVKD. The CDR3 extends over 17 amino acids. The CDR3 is CAISATGGPYYNSPLHF. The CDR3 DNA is TGTGCCATCAGTGCGACAGGAGGCCCGTATTATAATTCACCCCTCCACTTT.

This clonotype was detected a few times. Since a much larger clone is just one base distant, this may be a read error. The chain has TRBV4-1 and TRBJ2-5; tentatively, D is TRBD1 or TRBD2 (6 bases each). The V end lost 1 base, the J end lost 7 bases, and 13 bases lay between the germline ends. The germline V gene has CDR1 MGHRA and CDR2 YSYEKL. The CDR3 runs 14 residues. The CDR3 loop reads CASSQGSGGGTQYF. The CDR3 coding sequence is TGCGCCAGCAGCCAAGGGAGTGGAGGGGGGACCCAGTACTTC.

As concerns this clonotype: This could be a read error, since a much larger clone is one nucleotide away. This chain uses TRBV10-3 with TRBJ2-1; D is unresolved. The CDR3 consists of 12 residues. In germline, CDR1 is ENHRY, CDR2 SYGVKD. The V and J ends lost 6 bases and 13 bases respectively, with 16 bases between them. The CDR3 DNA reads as TGTGCCATCAGGTCGGACGAAGAGACCCAGTTCTTC. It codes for CAIRSDEETQFF.